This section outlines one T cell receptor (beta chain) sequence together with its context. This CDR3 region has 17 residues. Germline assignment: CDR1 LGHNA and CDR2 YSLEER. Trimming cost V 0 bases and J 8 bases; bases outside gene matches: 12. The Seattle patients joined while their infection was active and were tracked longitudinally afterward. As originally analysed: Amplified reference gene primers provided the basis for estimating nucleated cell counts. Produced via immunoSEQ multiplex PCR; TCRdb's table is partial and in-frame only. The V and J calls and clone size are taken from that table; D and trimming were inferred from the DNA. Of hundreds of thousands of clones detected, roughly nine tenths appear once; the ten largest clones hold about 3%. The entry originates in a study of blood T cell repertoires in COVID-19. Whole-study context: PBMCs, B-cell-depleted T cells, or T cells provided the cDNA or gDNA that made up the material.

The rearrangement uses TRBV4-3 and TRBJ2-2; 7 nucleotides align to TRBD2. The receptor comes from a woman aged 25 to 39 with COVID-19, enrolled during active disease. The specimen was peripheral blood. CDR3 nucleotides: TGCGCCAGCAGCCAAGATCGGGCGGGAGCGAGATTTGGGGAGCTGTTTTTT. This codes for CASSQDRAGARFGELFF.